These T cell receptor beta chains were read from a single sample in a study of Ad26.COV2.S vaccination and SARS-CoV-2 variants. Assay used: immunoSEQ multiplex PCR; TCRdb lists only in-frame clones, some missing. The profile covers approximately 350,000 clones, with roughly four fifths appearing a single time and around 7.4% taken by the ten largest. The specimen comprised peripheral blood, sampled in a trial of Ad26.COV2.S vaccine versus placebo. The receptors stem from a person aged 18 to 65 who received the Ad26.COV2.S COVID-19 vaccine or a placebo. Each CDR3 is given without its conserved first and last residue. The order of the fields is J gene, V gene, D gene, CDR3 protein. The D gene is left open where the match is weak.

>TRBJ2-5|TRBV2|-
AGKGAYGETQY
>TRBJ1-1|TRBV19|-
ATWGAEAF
>TRBJ1-2|TRBV30|-
AWRGGRGIGGYT
>TRBJ2-5|TRBV3-1/TRBV3-2|-
ASSDDRRGQETQY
>TRBJ2-7|TRBV11-1|-
ASSLAPPRGANEQY
>TRBJ1-5|TRBV7-9|-
ASSAGFQPQH
>TRBJ1-2|TRBV5-1|-
ASSRREYGGYT
>TRBJ1-2|TRBV12-3/TRBV12-4|-
ASSFRGFYGYT
>TRBJ2-2|TRBV7-9|TRBD1
ASSLYGTGDSGELF
>TRBJ2-6|TRBV6-6|TRBD1
ASNQQGSSGANVLT
>TRBJ2-7|TRBV10-2|-
ASESRGRPYEQY
>TRBJ2-4|TRBV11-2|-
ASSSAPNGAALAKNIQY
>TRBJ1-2|TRBV5-6|TRBD1
ASSAVKTGVDGYT
>TRBJ2-2|TRBV2|TRBD1
ASSDGTGGTGELF
>TRBJ1-4|TRBV5-1|-
ASSQDSLNEKLF
>TRBJ2-7|TRBV9|-
ASTIMYEQY
>TRBJ1-2|TRBV5-4|-
ASSLTQTGKGYT
>TRBJ2-1|TRBV19|TRBD1
ASSIGRGTGYNEQF
>TRBJ2-7|TRBV7-9|-
ASSPFEQY
>TRBJ1-2|TRBV5-1|-
ASSSWTDYGYT
>TRBJ1-5|TRBV5-4|-
ASSPSPGTDYNQPQH
>TRBJ2-3|TRBV7-3|-
ASSLRRGTDTQY
>TRBJ2-5|TRBV10-3|-
AISFSGIQETQY
>TRBJ2-3|TRBV6-6|-
ANIIGDTDTQY
>TRBJ2-5|TRBV11-2|TRBD2
ASSSGIAGYQETQY